This T cell receptor (beta chain) was profiled in a study of identical twins. Unique molecular identifiers were present on the cDNA, and a universal primer site came from template switching. TCRdb passed the 5' RACE reads through MiXCR, listing each CDR3 protein once. This sample has 1.5 million to 2 million distinct CDR3 sequences, with less than 40% found just once. With regard to this clonotype: The antigen is not known.

Overall study results and limits: Modelling underestimated the level of out-of-frame TCR alpha sharing observed in monozygotic twins.

What was sequenced was cord blood. The origin of this receptor is a newborn girl in good health.

Here the CDR3 reads CASSRFSGPRGRYGYTF. The CDR3 DNA follows: TGCGCCAGCAGCCGATTTAGCGGGCCGAGGGGCCGCTATGGCTACACCTTC. The chain employs TRBV4-1 and TRBJ1-2; D is perhaps TRBD1 (5 bases). V lost 4 bases, J lost 4 bases, and 22 bases lay in between. The CDR3 contains 17 residues. Germline V CDR1 and CDR2: MGHRA, YSYEKL.